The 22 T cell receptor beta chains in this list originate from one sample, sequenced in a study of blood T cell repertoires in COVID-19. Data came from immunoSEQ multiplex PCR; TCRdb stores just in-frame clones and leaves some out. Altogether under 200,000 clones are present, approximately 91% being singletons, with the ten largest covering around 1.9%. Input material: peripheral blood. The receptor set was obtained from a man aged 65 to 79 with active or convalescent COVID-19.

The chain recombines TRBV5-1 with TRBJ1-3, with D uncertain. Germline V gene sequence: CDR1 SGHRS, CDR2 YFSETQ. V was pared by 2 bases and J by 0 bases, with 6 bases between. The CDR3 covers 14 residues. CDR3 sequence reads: CASSFTDSGNTIYF. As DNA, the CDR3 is TGCGCCAGCAGCTTTACAGACTCTGGAAACACCATATATTTT. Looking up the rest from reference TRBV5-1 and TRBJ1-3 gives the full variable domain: KAGVTQTPRYLIKTRGQQVTLSCSPISGHRSVSWYQQTPGQGLQFLFEYFSETQRNKGNFPGRFSGRQFSNSRSEMNVSTLELGDSALYLCASSFTDSGNTIYFGEGSWLTVV.

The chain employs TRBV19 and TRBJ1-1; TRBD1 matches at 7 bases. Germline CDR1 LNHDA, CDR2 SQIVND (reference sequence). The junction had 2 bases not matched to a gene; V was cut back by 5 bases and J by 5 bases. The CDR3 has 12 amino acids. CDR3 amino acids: CASSLRGTEAFF. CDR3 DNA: TGTGCCAGTAGTCTCAGGGGGACTGAAGCTTTCTTT.

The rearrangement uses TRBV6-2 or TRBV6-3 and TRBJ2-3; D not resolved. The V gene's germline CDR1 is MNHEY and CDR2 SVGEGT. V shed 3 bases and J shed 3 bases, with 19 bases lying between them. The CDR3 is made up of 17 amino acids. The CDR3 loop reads CASSYDGLQRLTDTQYF. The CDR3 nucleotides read TGTGCCAGCAGTTATGACGGTTTGCAGAGACTTACAGATACGCAGTATTTT.

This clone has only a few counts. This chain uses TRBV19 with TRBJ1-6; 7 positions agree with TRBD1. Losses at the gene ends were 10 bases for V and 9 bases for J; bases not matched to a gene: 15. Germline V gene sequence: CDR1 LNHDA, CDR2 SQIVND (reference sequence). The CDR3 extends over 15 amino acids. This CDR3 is CATRKDRVIGSPLHF. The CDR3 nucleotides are TGTGCCACTCGAAAAGACAGGGTGATAGGTTCACCCCTCCACTTT. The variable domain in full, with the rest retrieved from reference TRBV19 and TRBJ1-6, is DGGITQSPKYLFRKEGQNVTLSCEQNLNHDAMYWYRQDPGQGLRLIYYSQIVNDFQKGDIAEGYSVSREKKESFPLTVTSAQKNPTAFYLCATRKDRVIGSPLHFGNGTRLTVT.

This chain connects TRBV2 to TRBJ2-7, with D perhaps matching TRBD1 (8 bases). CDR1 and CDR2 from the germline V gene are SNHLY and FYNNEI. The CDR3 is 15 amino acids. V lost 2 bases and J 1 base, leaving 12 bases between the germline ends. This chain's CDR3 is CASSEQQGGSYEQYF. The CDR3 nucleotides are TGTGCCAGCAGTGAACAACAGGGGGGGTCCTACGAGCAGTACTTC.

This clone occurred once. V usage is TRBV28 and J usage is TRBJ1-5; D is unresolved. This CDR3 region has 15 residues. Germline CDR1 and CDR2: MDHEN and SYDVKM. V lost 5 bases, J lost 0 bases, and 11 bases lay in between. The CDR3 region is CASSAGIYSNQPQHF. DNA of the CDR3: TGTGCCAGCAGTGCCGGGATTTATAGCAATCAGCCCCAGCATTTT.

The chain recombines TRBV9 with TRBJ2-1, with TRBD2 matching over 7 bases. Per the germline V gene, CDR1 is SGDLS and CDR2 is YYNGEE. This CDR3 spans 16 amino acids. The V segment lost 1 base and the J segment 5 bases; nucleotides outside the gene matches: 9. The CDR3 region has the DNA TGTGCCAGCAGCGTACAACACACGGGGGGAAACAATGAGCAGTTCTTC. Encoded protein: CASSVQHTGGNNEQFF.

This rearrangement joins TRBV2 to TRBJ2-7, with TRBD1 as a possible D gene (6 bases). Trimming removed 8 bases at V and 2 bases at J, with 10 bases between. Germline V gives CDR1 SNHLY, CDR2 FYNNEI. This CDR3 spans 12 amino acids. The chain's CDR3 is CASLDRTYEQYF. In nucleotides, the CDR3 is TGTGCCAGCTTGGACAGAACCTACGAGCAGTACTTC.

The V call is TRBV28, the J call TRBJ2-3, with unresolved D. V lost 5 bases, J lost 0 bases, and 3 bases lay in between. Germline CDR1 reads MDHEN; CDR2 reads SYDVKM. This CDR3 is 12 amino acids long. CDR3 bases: TGTGCCAGCAGTCGGAGCACAGATACGCAGTATTTT. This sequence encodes CASSRSTDTQYF.

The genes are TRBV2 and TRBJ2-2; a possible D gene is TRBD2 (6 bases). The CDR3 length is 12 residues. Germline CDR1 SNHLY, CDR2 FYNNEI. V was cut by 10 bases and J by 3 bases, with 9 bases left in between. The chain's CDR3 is CATGGDTGELFF. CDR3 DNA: TGTGCCACAGGCGGGGACACCGGGGAGCTGTTTTTT.

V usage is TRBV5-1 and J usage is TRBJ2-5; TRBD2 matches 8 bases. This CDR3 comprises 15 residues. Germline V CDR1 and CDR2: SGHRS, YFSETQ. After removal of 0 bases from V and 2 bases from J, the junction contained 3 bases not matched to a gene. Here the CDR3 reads CASSLAPSGQETQYF. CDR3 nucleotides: TGCGCCAGCAGCTTGGCTCCTAGCGGGCAAGAGACCCAGTACTTC.

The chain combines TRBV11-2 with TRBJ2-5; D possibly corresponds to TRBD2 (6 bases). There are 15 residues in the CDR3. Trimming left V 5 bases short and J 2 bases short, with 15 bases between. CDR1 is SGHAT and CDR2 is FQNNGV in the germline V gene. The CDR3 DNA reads TGTGCCAGCAGCCGAGGGCCCGGGACTCAAGAGACCCAGTACTTC. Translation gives CASSRGPGTQETQYF.

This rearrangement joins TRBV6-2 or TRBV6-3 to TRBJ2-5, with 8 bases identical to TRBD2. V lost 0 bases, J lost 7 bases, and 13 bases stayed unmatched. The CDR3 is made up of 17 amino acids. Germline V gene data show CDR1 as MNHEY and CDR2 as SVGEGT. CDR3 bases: TGTGCCAGCAGTTACTCGAGAACTAGCGGTTACCCCGGGACCCAGTACTTC. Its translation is CASSYSRTSGYPGTQYF.

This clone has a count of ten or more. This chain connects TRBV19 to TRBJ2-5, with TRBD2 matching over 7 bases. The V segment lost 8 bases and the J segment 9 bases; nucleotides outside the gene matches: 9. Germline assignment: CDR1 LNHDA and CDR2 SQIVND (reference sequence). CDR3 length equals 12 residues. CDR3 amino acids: CASGEGSRAQYF. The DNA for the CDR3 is TGTGCCAGTGGGGAGGGCTCGAGGGCCCAGTACTTC.

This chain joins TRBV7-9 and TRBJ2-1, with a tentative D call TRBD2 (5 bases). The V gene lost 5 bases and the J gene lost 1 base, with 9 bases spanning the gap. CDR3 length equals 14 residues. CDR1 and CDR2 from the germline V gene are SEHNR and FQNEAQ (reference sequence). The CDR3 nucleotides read TGTGCCAGCAGCCCCGGGAATTCCTACAATGAGCAGTTCTTC. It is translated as CASSPGNSYNEQFF. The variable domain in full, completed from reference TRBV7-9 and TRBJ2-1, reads DTGVSQNPRHKITKRGQNVTFRCDPISEHNRLYWYRQTLGQGPEFLTYFQNEAQLEKSRLLSDRFSAERPKGSFSTLEIQRTEQGDSAMYLCASSPGNSYNEQFFGPGTRLTVL.

CDR3 sequence: CASSLGGGSTEAFF. DNA of the CDR3: TGTGCCAGCAGCTTGGGGGGGGGCAGCACTGAAGCTTTCTTT. This rearrangement joins TRBV5-4 to TRBJ1-1, with D possibly matching TRBD1 (6 bases). Trimming took off 0 bases at V and 4 bases at J, with 10 bases between the two ends. CDR1 and CDR2 from the germline V gene are SGHNT and YYREEE (reference sequence). This CDR3 is 14 amino acids long.

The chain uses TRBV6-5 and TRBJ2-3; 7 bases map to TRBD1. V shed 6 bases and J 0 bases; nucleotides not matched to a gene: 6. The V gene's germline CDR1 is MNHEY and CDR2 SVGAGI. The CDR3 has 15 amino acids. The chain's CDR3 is CASRNQGQSTDTQYF. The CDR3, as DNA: TGTGCCAGCAGAAATCAGGGACAGAGCACAGATACGCAGTATTTT.

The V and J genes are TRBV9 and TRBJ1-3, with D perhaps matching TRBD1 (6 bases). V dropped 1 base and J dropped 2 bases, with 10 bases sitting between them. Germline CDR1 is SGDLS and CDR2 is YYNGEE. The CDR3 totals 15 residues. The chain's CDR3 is CASSVSGDAGNTIYF. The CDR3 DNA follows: TGTGCCAGCAGCGTATCAGGGGACGCTGGAAACACCATATATTTT.

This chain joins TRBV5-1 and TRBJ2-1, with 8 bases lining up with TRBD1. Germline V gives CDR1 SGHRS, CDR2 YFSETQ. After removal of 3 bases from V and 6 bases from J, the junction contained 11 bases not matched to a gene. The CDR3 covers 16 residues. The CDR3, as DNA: TGCGCCAGCAGCTGGGGGCCCTACAGGGGGAGCAATGAGCAGTTCTTC. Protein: CASSWGPYRGSNEQFF.

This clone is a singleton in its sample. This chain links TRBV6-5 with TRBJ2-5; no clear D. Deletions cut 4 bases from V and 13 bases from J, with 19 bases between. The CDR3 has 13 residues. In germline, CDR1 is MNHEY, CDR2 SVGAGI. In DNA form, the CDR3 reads TGTGCCAGCAGTTCCCCCGGGTCCAGCCGTCTGTACTTC. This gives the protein CASSSPGSSRLYF.

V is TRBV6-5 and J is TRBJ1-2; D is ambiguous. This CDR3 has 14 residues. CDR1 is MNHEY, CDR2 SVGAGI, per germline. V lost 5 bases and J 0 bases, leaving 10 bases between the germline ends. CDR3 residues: CASSRSGSNYGYTF. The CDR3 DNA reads TGTGCCAGCAGTCGGTCGGGGTCTAACTATGGCTACACCTTC.

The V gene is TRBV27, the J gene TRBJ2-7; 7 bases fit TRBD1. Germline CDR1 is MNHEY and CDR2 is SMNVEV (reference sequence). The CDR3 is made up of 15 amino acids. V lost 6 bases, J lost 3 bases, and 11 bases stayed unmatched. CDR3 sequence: CASRLGGDSFYEQYF. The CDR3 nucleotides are TGTGCCAGCAGATTAGGGGGCGACAGCTTCTACGAGCAGTACTTC.